This T cell receptor (beta chain) was captured by sequencing in a study of T cell repertoires in cytomegalovirus infection. In the study overall: It was the public TCR beta signatures that indicated both CMV infection and matching HLA type. Study-wide results and caveats: The study found HLA-C-restricted CMV-specific TCR beta clonotypes dominating the ex vivo response. Cumulated frequencies of public TCR beta families served to identify carriers of CMV plus the relevant HLA.

The germline V gene has CDR1 MDHEN and CDR2 SYDVKM. V shed 4 bases and J 0 bases; nucleotides not matched to a gene: 8. The CDR3 is 18 residues long. TCRdb ran MiXCR on the reads and lists one entry per CDR3 protein. The sample holds about 570,000 distinct CDR3 sequences, over 35% seen once. About this clonotype: As yet, its antigen is unknown.

V usage is TRBV28 and J usage is TRBJ2-6, with TRBD1 matching over 8 bases. The TCR comes from a human donor in good health (CMV status not recorded). Some clones in this sample may be carry-over from other donors' samples. The source was cultured PBMCs, collected from culture after CMV antigen stimulation. For the CDR3, the DNA is TGTGCCAGCAGTTCCCTGGGACAGGTCTTCTCTGGGGCCAACGTCCTGACTTTC. Its translation is CASSSLGQVFSGANVLTF.